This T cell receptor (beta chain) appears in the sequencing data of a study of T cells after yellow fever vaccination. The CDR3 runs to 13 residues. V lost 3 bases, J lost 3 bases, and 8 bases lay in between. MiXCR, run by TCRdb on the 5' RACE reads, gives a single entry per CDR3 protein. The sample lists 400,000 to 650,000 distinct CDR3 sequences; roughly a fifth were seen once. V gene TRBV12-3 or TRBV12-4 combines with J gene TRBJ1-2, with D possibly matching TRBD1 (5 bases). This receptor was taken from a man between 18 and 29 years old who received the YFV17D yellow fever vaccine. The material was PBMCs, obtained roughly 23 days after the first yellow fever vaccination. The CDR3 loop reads CASSFGADYGYTF. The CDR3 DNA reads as TGTGCCAGCAGTTTTGGGGCGGACTATGGCTACACCTTC.